Sequencing of this T cell receptor (beta chain) was carried out in a study of cytomegalovirus exposure and HLA in healthy donors. V lost 4 bases, J lost 6 bases, and 8 bases stayed unmatched. The germline CDR1 and CDR2 sequences are SQVTM and ANQGSEA. The CDR3 loop spans 14 amino acids. The PCR was carried out with 60 Vbeta primers and 13 Jbeta primers. The table came from immunoSEQ multiplex PCR; TCRdb's copy has only in-frame clones and leaves some out. The sample consists of around 84,000 clones, less than 80% of them appearing once. The TCR originated in a human donor in good health. The sequenced material came from PBMCs. This chain uses TRBV29-1 with TRBJ2-1; the match to TRBD1 covers 8 bases. The DNA for the CDR3 is TGCAGCGTTGCTGACAGGGGATTTCGCAATGAGCAGTTCTTC. This sequence encodes CSVADRGFRNEQFF.